This T cell receptor beta chain was identified in a study of cytomegalovirus exposure and HLA in healthy donors. General study findings and limits: Productive rates of about 87% or about 30% were seen for most TCR beta V segments in an earlier analysis.

Trimming took 4 bases from V and 4 from J, leaving 8 bases between them. This CDR3 spans 13 amino acids. Germline CDR1 and CDR2: LNHDA and SQIVND (reference sequence). 60 Vbeta and 13 Jbeta primers were used in PCR. The assay was immunoSEQ multiplex PCR, and TCRdb's table has in-frame clones only and misses some. The profile covers 150,000 to 160,000 clones, with over 70% appearing a single time and about 13% taken by the ten largest. Remarks on this clone: Its antigen is undetermined.

The receptor was isolated from a man in his thirties or forties in good health and CMV-seropositive. Source material: PBMCs. The rearrangement joins TRBV19 to TRBJ1-5, with no clear D. In nucleotides, the CDR3 is TGTGCCAGTAGTACAGGCCATAATCAGCCCCAGCATTTT. Protein sequence: CASSTGHNQPQHF.